The 21 T cell receptor beta chains below come from one sample, sequenced in a study of molecular identifiers for immune sequencing clone quantification. A single record per CDR3 protein comes from TCRdb applying MiXCR to the PCR reads. The sample yields approximately 680,000 distinct CDR3 sequences, less than 30% seen once. Material: naive CD8+ T cells from blood, with Jurkat cell RNA spiked in. Subset here: FACS-sorted CD8+CD4-CCR7+CD45RA+ naive T cells. The receptors were sampled from a human donor in good health. Some libraries in this study had Jurkat cell RNA spiked in.

Concerning this clonotype itself: It may be a read error: a sequence one base away is much more abundant. V is TRBV12-5 and J is TRBJ1-4; D might be TRBD1 (6 bases). The CDR3 is made up of 16 amino acids. Per the germline V gene, CDR1 is LGHNT and CDR2 is FRNRAP. The CDR3 reads CASANPTGPTNERLFF. The CDR3 region has the DNA TGTGCTAGTGCCAACCCGACAGGTCCAACTAATGAAAGACTGTTTTTT.

The sample holds a few counts of this clonotype. The chain's CDR3 is CASSFGRTYTEAFF. CDR3 DNA: TGTGCCAGCAGCTTTGGTCGGACCTACACTGAAGCTTTCTTT. The rearrangement joins TRBV5-6 to TRBJ1-1; the D is unclear. CDR1 and CDR2 (germline): SGHDT, YYEEEE. The CDR3 extends over 14 amino acids. Trimming removed 2 bases from V and 3 bases from J, with 11 bases in between.

At least ten counts were recorded for this clonotype. V and J are TRBV5-1 and TRBJ1-6, with D possibly matching TRBD1 (5 bases). Trimming removed 2 bases from V and 7 bases from J, with 16 bases in between. CDR3 length equals 16 residues. Germline V CDR1 and CDR2: SGHRS, YFSETQ. CDR3 loop: CASSLEGTASNSPLHF. The CDR3 coding sequence is TGCGCCAGCAGCTTAGAAGGGACGGCCTCGAATTCACCCCTCCACTTT.

This clonotype was seen at least ten times. This sequence joins TRBV20-1 and TRBJ2-3; 9 positions agree with TRBD2. V lost 1 base and J lost 0; bases outside the gene matches: 5. The CDR3 is 16 residues long. Per germline, CDR1 DFQATT and CDR2 SNEGSKA (reference sequence). This CDR3 reads CSARAASGASTDTQYF. In DNA, the CDR3 is TGCAGTGCTAGAGCGGCTAGCGGGGCTAGCACAGATACGCAGTATTTT.

There are a few counts of this clonotype. The chain carries TRBV20-1 and TRBJ2-7; 7 nucleotides align to TRBD2. Trimming took 0 bases from V and 0 from J; bases not matched to a gene: 8. The CDR3 contains 16 residues. The V gene's germline CDR1 is DFQATT and CDR2 SNEGSKA (reference sequence). CDR3 bases: TGCAGTGCTAGAGAACTCGGCGGGAGAAGCTCCTACGAGCAGTACTTC. Protein: CSARELGGRSSYEQYF.

Regarding this clonotype: Since the CDR3 does not end with the conserved phenylalanine or tryptophan, this likely comes from a read error. This chain uses TRBV6-2 or TRBV6-3 with TRBJ1-2, with TRBD1 as a possible D gene (6 bases). The CDR3 is made up of 14 amino acids. Germline-derived CDR1 and CDR2 are MNHEY and SVGEGT. V shed 4 bases and J shed 3 bases, with 12 bases lying between them. CDR3 bases: TGTGCCAGCAGTTCGGGGGCGCTCTACTATGGCTACACCCTC. Residues: CASSSGALYYGYTL.

This clonotype was detected many times. Written as DNA, the CDR3 is TGCGCCAGCAGCCTCAACAGGGAGGACCTGTTTTTT. It encodes CASSLNREDLFF. The chain recombines TRBV4-1 with TRBJ1-4; tentative D call: TRBD1 (6 bases). The V and J ends lost 4 bases and 14 bases respectively, with 14 bases between them. This CDR3 comprises 12 residues. Germline-derived CDR1 and CDR2 are MGHRA and YSYEKL.

This clonotype has a handful of counts. This chain connects TRBV19 to TRBJ1-1; no definite D call. The CDR3 spans 13 residues. Germline V gene sequence: CDR1 LNHDA, CDR2 SQIVND (reference sequence). V was pared by 10 bases and J by 1 base, with 13 bases between. The CDR3 loop is CATQTGKNTEAFF. CDR3 in DNA: TGTGCCACGCAGACGGGGAAGAACACTGAAGCTTTCTTT.

V and J are TRBV6-2 or TRBV6-3 and TRBJ2-1, with D maybe TRBD1 (6 bases). The CDR3 contains 15 residues. V gave up 2 bases and J gave up 12 bases, with 20 bases separating them. Germline CDR1 and CDR2: MNHEY and SVGEGT. The DNA of the CDR3 is TGTGCCAGCAGTTACGGGTGGAGGCTACAGGGTGGGCAGTTCTTC. Its translation: CASSYGWRLQGGQFF.

In its sample, this clonotype was seen a few times. One junction end disagrees with the germline gene, perhaps due to a read error. J is TRBJ1-4 and V is TRBV20-1; D uncertain. This CDR3 is built from 14 residues. Germline V gives CDR1 DFQATT, CDR2 SNEGSKA (reference sequence). The CDR3 nucleotides are TGCAGTGCTAGAGTTGAGGAAACTAATGAAAAACCGTTTTTT. Protein: CSARVEETNEKPFF.

There are many counts of this clonotype. The chain has TRBV7-6 and TRBJ2-2; 7 bases are shared with TRBD1. The V and J ends lost 4 bases and 6 bases, in that order; junction bases with no gene match: 11. This CDR3 comprises 16 residues. Germline V gives CDR1 SGHVS, CDR2 FNYEAQ. The CDR3 nucleotides are TGTGCCAGCAGCTCTGAGACAGGGCTAGTCCCCGGGGAGCTGTTTTTT. This translates into CASSSETGLVPGELFF.

This clonotype occurred a few times. The gene calls are TRBV20-1 and TRBJ2-3; TRBD2 is a possible D gene (5 bases). Germline CDR1 and CDR2: DFQATT and SNEGSKA (reference sequence). V lost 6 bases and J lost 0, with 16 bases in between. The CDR3 has 15 amino acids. The CDR3 DNA sequence: TGCAGTGCCCAGGATGCGGACTCTAGCACAGATACGCAGTATTTT. Translated, it gives CSAQDADSSTDTQYF.

This clonotype was counted at least ten times. The chain uses TRBV6-6 and TRBJ2-6, with unresolved D. The V end lost 6 bases, the J end lost 2 bases, and 8 bases lay between the germline ends. The V gene's germline CDR1 is MNHNY and CDR2 SVGAGI (reference sequence). The CDR3 is made up of 14 amino acids. The CDR3: CASRELAGANVLTF. In nucleotides, the CDR3 is TGTGCCAGCAGAGAATTGGCTGGGGCCAACGTCCTGACTTTC.

This clonotype appeared a single time. V usage is TRBV20-1 and J usage is TRBJ2-1; D unclear. Trimming shortened V by 3 bases and J by 1 base, and 16 bases separated the two germline ends. The CDR3 covers 16 residues. Germline V gene data show CDR1 as DFQATT and CDR2 as SNEGSKA (reference sequence). This CDR3 is CSARVVSLGSYNEQFF. In nucleotides, the CDR3 is TGCAGTGCTAGGGTGGTTAGCTTGGGTTCCTACAATGAGCAGTTCTTC.

This clonotype has just one count. One base away lies a much larger clone, so this may be a sequencing read error. The chain employs TRBV19 and TRBJ1-5; D might be TRBD1 (5 bases). The germline V and J ends were trimmed by 1 base and 0 bases, with 10 bases remaining between them. This CDR3 is built from 16 residues. Germline V CDR1 and CDR2: LNHDA, SQIVND (reference sequence). The DNA for the CDR3 is TGTGCCAGTAGTATAGGCGACGGGGGTAGCAATCAGCCCCAGCATTTT. This encodes CASSIGDGGSNQPQHF.

In its sample, this clonotype was seen many times. The chain employs TRBV6-2 or TRBV6-3 and TRBJ2-7; 8 bases line up with TRBD1. Trimming removed 7 bases from V and 5 bases from J; junction bases left unmatched: 13. CDR1 and CDR2 from the germline V gene are MNHEY and SVGEGT. CDR3 size: 15 residues. The CDR3: CASKPGTGAPDEQYF. The CDR3 DNA reads as TGTGCCAGCAAACCAGGGACAGGCGCCCCGGACGAGCAGTACTTC.

J is TRBJ1-5 and V is TRBV19; D is perhaps TRBD1 (5 bases). CDR1 and CDR2 from the germline V gene are LNHDA and SQIVND (reference sequence). V was clipped by 3 bases and J by 4 bases, with 13 bases between them. The CDR3 loop spans 15 amino acids. Here the CDR3 DNA reads TGTGCCAGTAGTATGATCGGGGGGGATAATCAGCCCCAGCATTTT. Translation: CASSMIGGDNQPQHF.

As to this clonotype: Given the absence of the conserved phenylalanine or tryptophan at the CDR3 end, a read error is likely. The chain couples TRBV19 to TRBJ2-7; TRBD2 matches at 10 bases. CDR3 length: 15 amino acids. The J segment lost 2 bases and the V segment lost 5 bases, leaving 6 bases of the junction unmatched. Germline V CDR1 and CDR2: LNHDA, SQIVND (reference sequence). DNA of the CDR3: TGTGCCAGTAGTCACGGGACTAGCGTACCCTACGAGCAGTACTCC. This codes for CASSHGTSVPYEQYS.

This clonotype was counted ten times or more. The V gene is TRBV30, the J gene TRBJ2-7; D might be TRBD2 (5 bases). The CDR3 loop spans 13 amino acids. In germline, CDR1 is GTSNPN, CDR2 SVGIG (reference sequence). V gave up 5 bases and J gave up 0 bases, with 11 bases separating them. CDR3: CAWGPTSSYEQYF. CDR3 DNA sequence: TGTGCCTGGGGACCTACTAGCTCCTACGAGCAGTACTTC.

This clonotype occurred many times. The chain is built from TRBV7-2 and TRBJ2-7; 8 bases match TRBD2. The CDR3 is 14 residues long. The J segment lost 3 bases and the V segment lost 1 base, leaving 2 bases of the junction unmatched. Germline V gene lookup returns CDR1 SGHTA and CDR2 FQGNSA. CDR3 amino acids: CASSLGLAGYEQYF. The CDR3 nucleotides read TGTGCCAGCAGCTTAGGCCTAGCGGGCTACGAGCAGTACTTC.

The table lists this clonotype with many counts. The chain combines TRBV29-1 with TRBJ2-3; a weak D match, TRBD1 (5 bases). V lost 7 bases, J lost 2 bases, and 22 bases lay in between. This CDR3 is 16 amino acids long. Per the germline V gene, CDR1 is SQVTM and CDR2 is ANQGSEA. The CDR3 protein is CSGRGLPNYLTDTQYF. CDR3 bases: TGCAGCGGTAGGGGTTTGCCGAATTATCTCACAGATACGCAGTATTTT.